This T cell receptor (beta chain) was captured by sequencing in a study of T cell changes during pregnancy in multiple sclerosis. Profiling relied on immunoSEQ multiplex PCR, and the TCRdb table lists in-frame clones only, not all of them. The repertoire holds around 12,000 clones, with around 88% as singletons. J gave up 3 bases and V 5 bases, and 4 bases lay outside the gene matches. The germline gives CDR1 LNHDA, CDR2 SQIVND (reference sequence). The CDR3 is made up of 13 amino acids. The gene calls are TRBV19 and TRBJ2-7; 7 bases are a match to TRBD1. The receptor was derived from a female donor in good health, enrolled as a control in a pregnancy study. The material was CD8+ T cells from peripheral blood mononuclear cells, obtained in the second trimester of pregnancy. CDR3 protein: CASSAGQDYEQYF. The DNA for the CDR3 is TGTGCCAGTAGTGCCGGACAGGACTACGAGCAGTACTTC.